A single T cell receptor beta chain is shown here with its context. In the authors' workflow: The authors estimated nucleated cell counts from reference gene primer amplification. Measured with immunoSEQ multiplex PCR; TCRdb has only the in-frame clones, and not every one. V, J and clone size are taken as reported in that table, and D and trimming were inferred from the DNA itself. Of under 300,000 clones listed, around 90% are singletons. Across 20 to 25 US areas, participants ranged in age from roughly 18 to 89 years. Cohorts were assigned according to the clinical history that participants reported. This specimen belongs to a study of blood T cell repertoires in COVID-19. Turning to the study itself: Some COVID-19 samples were acute and others convalescent; all came from the United States, Italy and Spain.

With V trimmed by 7 bases and J by 4 bases, 5 bases remained unmatched. The CDR3 is 12 amino acids. CDR1 SQVTM and CDR2 ANQGSEA come from the germline V gene. This TCR was recovered from a woman in her 30s with acute COVID-19. This sequence joins TRBV29-1 and TRBJ1-1, with 8 nucleotides matching TRBD1. Sequenced: PBMCs or T cells enriched from blood (not recorded which). CDR3 residues: CSAGQGSTEAFF. The CDR3, as DNA: TGCAGCGCCGGACAGGGTTCCACTGAAGCTTTCTTT.